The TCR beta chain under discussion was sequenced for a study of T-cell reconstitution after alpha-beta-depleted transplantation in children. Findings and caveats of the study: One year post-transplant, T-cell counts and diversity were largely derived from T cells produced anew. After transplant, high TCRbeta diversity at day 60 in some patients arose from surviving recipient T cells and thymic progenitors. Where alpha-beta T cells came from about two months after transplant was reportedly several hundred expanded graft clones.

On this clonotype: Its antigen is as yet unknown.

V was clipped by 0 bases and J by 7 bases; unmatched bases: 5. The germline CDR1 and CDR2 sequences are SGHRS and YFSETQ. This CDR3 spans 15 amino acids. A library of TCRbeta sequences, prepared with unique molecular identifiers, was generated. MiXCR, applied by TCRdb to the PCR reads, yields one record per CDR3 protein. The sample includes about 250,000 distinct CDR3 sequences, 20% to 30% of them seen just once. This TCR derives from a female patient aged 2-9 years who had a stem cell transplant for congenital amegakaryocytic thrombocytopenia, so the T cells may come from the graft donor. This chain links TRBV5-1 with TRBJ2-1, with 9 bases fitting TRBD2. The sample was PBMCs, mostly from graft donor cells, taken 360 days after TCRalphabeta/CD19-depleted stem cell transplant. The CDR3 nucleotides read TGCGCCAGCAGCTTGGAGGCGGGGGGGCCGAATGAGCAGTTCTTC. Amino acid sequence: CASSLEAGGPNEQFF.